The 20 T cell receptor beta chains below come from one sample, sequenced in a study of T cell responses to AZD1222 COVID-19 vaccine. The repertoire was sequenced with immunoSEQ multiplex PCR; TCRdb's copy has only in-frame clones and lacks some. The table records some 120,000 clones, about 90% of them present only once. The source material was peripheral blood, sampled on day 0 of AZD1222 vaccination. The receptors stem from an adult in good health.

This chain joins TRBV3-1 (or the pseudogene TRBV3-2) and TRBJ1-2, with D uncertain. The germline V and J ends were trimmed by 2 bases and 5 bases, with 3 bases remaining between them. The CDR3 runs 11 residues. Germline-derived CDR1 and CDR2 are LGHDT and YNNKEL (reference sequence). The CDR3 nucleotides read TGTGCCAGCAGCCAATTATATGGCTACACCTTC. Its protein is CASSQLYGYTF.

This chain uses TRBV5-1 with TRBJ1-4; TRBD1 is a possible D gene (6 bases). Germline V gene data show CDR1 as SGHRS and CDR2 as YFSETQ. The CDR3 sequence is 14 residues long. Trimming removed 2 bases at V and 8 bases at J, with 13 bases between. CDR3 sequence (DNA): TGCGCCAGCAGCTTTAATAGTCAGGGGGAAAAACTGTTTTTT. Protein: CASSFNSQGEKLFF.

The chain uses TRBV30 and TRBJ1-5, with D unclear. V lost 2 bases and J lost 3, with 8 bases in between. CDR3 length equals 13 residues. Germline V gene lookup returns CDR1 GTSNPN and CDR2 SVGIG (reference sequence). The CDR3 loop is CAWSRSLNQPQHF. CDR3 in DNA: TGTGCCTGGAGTCGCAGTCTCAATCAGCCCCAGCATTTT.

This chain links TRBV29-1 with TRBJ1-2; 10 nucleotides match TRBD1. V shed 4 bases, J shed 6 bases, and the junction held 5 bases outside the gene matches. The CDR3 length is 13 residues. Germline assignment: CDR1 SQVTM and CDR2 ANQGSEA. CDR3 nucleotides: TGCAGCGTTGGGGGACAGGGGTACAATGGCTACACCTTC. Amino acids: CSVGGQGYNGYTF. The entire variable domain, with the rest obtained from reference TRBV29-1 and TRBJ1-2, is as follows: SAVISQKPSRDICQRGTSLTIQCQVDSQVTMMFWYRQQPGQSLTLIATANQGSEATYESGFVIDKFPISRPNLTFSTLTVSNMSPEDSSIYLCSVGGQGYNGYTFGSGTRLTVV.

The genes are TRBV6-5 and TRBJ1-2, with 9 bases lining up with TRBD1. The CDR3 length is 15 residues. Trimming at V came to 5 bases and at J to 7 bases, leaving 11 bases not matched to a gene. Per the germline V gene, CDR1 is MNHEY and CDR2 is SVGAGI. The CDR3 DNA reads TGTGCCAGCAGTCGTACAGGTCGGACAGGGGTTGGCTACACCTTC. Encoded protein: CASSRTGRTGVGYTF.

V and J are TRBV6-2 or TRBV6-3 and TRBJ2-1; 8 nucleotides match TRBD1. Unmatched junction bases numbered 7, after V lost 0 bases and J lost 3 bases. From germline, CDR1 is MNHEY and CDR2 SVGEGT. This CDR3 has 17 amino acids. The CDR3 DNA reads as TGTGCCAGCAGTTACTCGAGTGAAGGACAGGGCTACAATGAGCAGTTCTTC. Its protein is CASSYSSEGQGYNEQFF.

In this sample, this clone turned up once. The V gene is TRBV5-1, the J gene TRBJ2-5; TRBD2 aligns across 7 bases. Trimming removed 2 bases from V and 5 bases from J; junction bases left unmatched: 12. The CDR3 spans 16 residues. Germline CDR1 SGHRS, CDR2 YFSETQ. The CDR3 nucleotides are TGCGCCAGCAGCTTAGGGTCTAGCGGACTACAGGAGACCCAGTACTTC. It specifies CASSLGSSGLQETQYF.

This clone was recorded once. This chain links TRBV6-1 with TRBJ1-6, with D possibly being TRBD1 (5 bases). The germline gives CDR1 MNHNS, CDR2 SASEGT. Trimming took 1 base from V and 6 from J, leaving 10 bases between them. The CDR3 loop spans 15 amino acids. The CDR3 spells CASSEVQGPNSPLHF. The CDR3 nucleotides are TGTGCCAGCAGTGAAGTGCAGGGACCTAATTCACCCCTCCACTTT.

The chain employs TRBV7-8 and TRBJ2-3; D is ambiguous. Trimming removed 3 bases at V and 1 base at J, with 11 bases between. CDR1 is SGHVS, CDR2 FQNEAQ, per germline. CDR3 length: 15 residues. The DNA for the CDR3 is TGTGCCAGCAGCTTCGTAGGTCGGGGCACAGATACGCAGTATTTT. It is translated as CASSFVGRGTDTQYF.

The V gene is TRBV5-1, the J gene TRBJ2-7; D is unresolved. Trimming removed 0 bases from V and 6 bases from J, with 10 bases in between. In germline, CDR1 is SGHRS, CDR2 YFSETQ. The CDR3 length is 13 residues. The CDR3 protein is CASSLVLASEQYF. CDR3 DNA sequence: TGCGCCAGCAGCTTGGTTCTTGCGAGCGAGCAGTACTTC.

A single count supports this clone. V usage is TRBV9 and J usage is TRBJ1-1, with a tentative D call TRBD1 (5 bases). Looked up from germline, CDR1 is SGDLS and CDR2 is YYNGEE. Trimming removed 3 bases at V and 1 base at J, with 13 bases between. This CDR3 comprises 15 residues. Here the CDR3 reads CASSAAGARNTEAFF. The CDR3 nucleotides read TGTGCCAGCAGCGCCGCTGGGGCAAGGAACACTGAAGCTTTCTTT.

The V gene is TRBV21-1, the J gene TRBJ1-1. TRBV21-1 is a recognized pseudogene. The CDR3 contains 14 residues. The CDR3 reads CASSKSGGNTEAFF. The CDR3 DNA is TGTGCCAGCAGCAAAAGCGGAGGGAACACTGAAGCTTTCTTT.

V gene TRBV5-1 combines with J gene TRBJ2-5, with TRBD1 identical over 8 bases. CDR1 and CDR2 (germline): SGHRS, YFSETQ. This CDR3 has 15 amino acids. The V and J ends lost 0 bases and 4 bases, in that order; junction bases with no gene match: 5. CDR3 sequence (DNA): TGCGCCAGCAGCTTGGAGGGGACAGGTGGAGAGACCCAGTACTTC. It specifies CASSLEGTGGETQYF. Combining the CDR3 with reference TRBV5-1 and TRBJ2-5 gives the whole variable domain KAGVTQTPRYLIKTRGQQVTLSCSPISGHRSVSWYQQTPGQGLQFLFEYFSETQRNKGNFPGRFSGRQFSNSRSEMNVSTLELGDSALYLCASSLEGTGGETQYFGPGTRLLVL.

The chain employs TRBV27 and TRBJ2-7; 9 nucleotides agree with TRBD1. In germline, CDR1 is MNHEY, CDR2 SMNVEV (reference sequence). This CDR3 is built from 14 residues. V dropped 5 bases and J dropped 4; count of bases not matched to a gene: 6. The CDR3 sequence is CASSPRDRAYEQYF. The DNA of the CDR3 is TGTGCCAGCAGTCCCCGGGACAGGGCTTACGAGCAGTACTTC.

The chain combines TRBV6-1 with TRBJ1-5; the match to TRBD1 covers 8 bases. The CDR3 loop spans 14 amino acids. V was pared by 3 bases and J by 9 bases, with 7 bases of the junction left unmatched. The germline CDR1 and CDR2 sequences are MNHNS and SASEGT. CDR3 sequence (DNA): TGTGCCAGCAGTGACCAGGGGGCTCTGTCGCCCCAGCATTTT. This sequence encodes CASSDQGALSPQHF.

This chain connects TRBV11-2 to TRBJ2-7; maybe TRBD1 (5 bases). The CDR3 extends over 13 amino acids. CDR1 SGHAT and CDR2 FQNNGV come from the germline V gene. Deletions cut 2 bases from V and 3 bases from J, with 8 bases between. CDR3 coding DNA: TGTGCCAGCAGCTTAAATACAGGCTACGAGCAGTACTTC. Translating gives CASSLNTGYEQYF.

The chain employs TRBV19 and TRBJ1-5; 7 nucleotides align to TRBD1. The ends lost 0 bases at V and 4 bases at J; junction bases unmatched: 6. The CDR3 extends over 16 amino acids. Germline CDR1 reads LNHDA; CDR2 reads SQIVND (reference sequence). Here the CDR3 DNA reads TGTGCCAGTAGTATAGATGACGGGACAGTTAATCAGCCCCAGCATTTT. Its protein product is CASSIDDGTVNQPQHF.

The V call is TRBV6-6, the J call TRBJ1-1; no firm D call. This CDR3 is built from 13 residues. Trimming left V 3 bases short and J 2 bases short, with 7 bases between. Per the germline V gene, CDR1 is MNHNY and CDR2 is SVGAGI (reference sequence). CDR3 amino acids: CASSYDINTEAFF. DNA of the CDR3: TGTGCCAGCAGTTATGACATCAACACTGAAGCTTTCTTT.

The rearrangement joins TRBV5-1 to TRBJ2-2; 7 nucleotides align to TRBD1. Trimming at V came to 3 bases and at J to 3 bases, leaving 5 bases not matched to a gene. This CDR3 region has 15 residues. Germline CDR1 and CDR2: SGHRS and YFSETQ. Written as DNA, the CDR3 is TGCGCCAGCAGCTATTGGGGACAGTACACCGGGGAGCTGTTTTTT. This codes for CASSYWGQYTGELFF.

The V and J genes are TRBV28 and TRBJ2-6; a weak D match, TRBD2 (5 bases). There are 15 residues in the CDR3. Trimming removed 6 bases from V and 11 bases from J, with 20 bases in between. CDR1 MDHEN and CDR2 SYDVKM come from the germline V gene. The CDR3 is CASSEPGTRRDVLTF. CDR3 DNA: TGTGCCAGCAGCGAACCGGGAACTCGGCGGGACGTCCTGACTTTC. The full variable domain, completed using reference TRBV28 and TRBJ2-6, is DVKVTQSSRYLVKRTGEKVFLECVQDMDHENMFWYRQDPGLGLRLIYFSYDVKMKEKGDIPEGYSVSREKKERFSLILESASTNQTSMYLCASSEPGTRRDVLTFGAGSRLTVL.